This is a list of T cell receptor beta chains from one sample in a study of CD4+ T cells in melanoma. The method was immunoSEQ multiplex PCR; TCRdb's version includes in-frame clones alone and lacks a portion of them. The profile covers about 6,900 clones, with around 71% appearing a single time and about a fifth taken by the ten largest. The sample taken for sequencing was cells from a culture (not recorded whether cultured in vitro). These receptors all come from a human donor with melanoma. The CDR3 runs from the conserved cysteine through the conserved F or W. The D gene is left open where the match is weak. Some rows have no size entry. The others give once, few or many, or a class for an expanded clone.

TRBJ2-5	TRBV25-1	-	-	CASSLPGAGETQYF	TGTGCCAGCAGTCTTCCGGGGGCGGGAGAGACCCAGTACTTC
TRBJ2-7	TRBV7-9	medium-sized	-	CASSLAGGAENF	TGTGCCAGCAGCTTAGCGGGGGGGGCCGAGAACTTC
TRBJ1-2	TRBV6-5	-	TRBD1	CASSYGTGGAYGYTF	TGTGCCAGCAGTTACGGGACAGGCGGCGCCTATGGCTACACCTTC
TRBJ1-1	TRBV4-1	-	TRBD1	CASSPRRGTLNTEAFF	TGCGCCAGCAGCCCCCGCAGGGGGACCCTGAACACTGAAGCTTTCTTT
TRBJ1-2	TRBV30	-	TRBD1	CACKTRTGESATNYGYTF	TGTGCCTGTAAGACCCGGACAGGGGAGTCGGCAACTAACTATGGCTACACCTTC
TRBJ2-7	TRBV3-1/TRBV3-2	few	TRBD2	CASSQGSGGVSSYEQYF	TGTGCCAGCAGCCAAGGTAGCGGGGGGGTCAGCTCCTACGAGCAGTACTTC
TRBJ2-7	TRBV19	once	-	CASSMGRAYEQYF	TGTGCCAGTAGTATGGGTCGAGCCTACGAGCAGTACTTC
TRBJ2-7	TRBV18	-	TRBD2	CASSTTSGRIYEQYF	TGTGCCAGCTCAACGACTAGCGGTCGCATCTACGAGCAGTACTTC
TRBJ2-1	TRBV6-6	medium-sized	TRBD2	CASSHGGEQFF	TGTGCCAGCAGTCACGGGGGGGAGCAGTTCTTC
TRBJ2-1	TRBV10-3	medium-sized	TRBD2	CAISDPEGTSGGHEQFF	TGTGCCATCAGTGACCCCGAGGGGACTAGCGGGGGGCATGAGCAGTTCTTC
TRBJ2-7	TRBV9	few	TRBD2	CASTSGGVGDEQYF	TGTGCCAGCACCTCGGGAGGCGTTGGGGACGAGCAGTACTTC
TRBJ1-1	TRBV18	-	-	CASSPSQGTEAFF	TGTGCCAGCTCACCTTCACAGGGCACTGAAGCTTTCTTT
TRBJ2-2	TRBV6-2/TRBV6-3	-	TRBD2	CASSYRPGLATGELFF	TGTGCCAGCAGTTACCGTCCGGGACTAGCCACCGGGGAGCTGTTTTTT
TRBJ2-7	TRBV5-6	-	TRBD2	CASSSRGDLTYEQYF	TGTGCCAGCAGTTCCCGGGGGGACCTCACCTACGAGCAGTACTTC
TRBJ2-1	TRBV9	medium-sized	-	CASSQQGNSYNEQFF	TGTGCCAGCAGCCAGCAGGGGAACTCCTACAATGAGCAGTTCTTC
TRBJ2-7	TRBV4-1	few	TRBD2	CASSQGRGERSYEQYF	TGCGCCAGCAGCCAAGGTCGGGGGGAAAGGTCCTACGAGCAGTACTTC
TRBJ1-5	TRBV19	few	TRBD1	CASSIGLGQGALNQPQHF	TGTGCCAGTAGTATAGGGTTGGGACAGGGGGCTCTCAATCAGCCCCAGCATTTT
TRBJ1-6	TRBV28	-	-	CASSPGSGSSPLHF	TGTGCCAGCAGTCCCGGGTCGGGGTCTTCACCCCTCCACTTT
TRBJ2-1	TRBV5-1	medium-sized	TRBD1	CASSSGQGALNEQFF	TGCGCCAGCAGCTCGGGACAGGGGGCCTTAAATGAGCAGTTCTTC
TRBJ2-7	TRBV25-1	few	-	CASSEYYAERLNEQYF	TGTGCCAGCAGTGAATATTACGCAGAACGCCTGAACGAGCAGTACTTC
TRBJ2-7	TRBV18	-	TRBD1	CASSTGTGYEQYF	TGTGCCAGCTCCACCGGGACAGGGTACGAGCAGTACTTC
TRBJ2-7	TRBV7-6	few	TRBD1	CASSLAWGQGNEQYF	TGTGCCAGCAGCTTAGCTTGGGGACAGGGTAACGAGCAGTACTTC
TRBJ2-7	TRBV5-1	-	TRBD1	CASRPGTDYEQYF	TGCGCCAGCAGACCAGGGACAGACTACGAGCAGTACTTC
TRBJ2-2	TRBV29-1	medium-sized	-	CSVATNTGELFF	TGCAGCGTTGCAACGAACACCGGGGAGCTGTTTTTT
TRBJ2-1	TRBV6-1	-	-	CASSEEGGRQGEDEQFF	TGTGCCAGCAGTGAAGAAGGCGGACGCCAGGGTGAGGATGAGCAGTTCTTC
TRBJ1-5	TRBV19	-	-	CASSIISARGAGNQPQHF	TGTGCCAGTAGTATAATTTCGGCCCGGGGGGCAGGGAATCAGCCCCAGCATTTT
TRBJ2-2	TRBV5-8	-	-	CASSFPGELFF	TGTGCCAGCAGCTTTCCCGGGGAGCTGTTTTTT
TRBJ2-7	TRBV30	-	-	CAWTGGNYEQYF	TGTGCCTGGACAGGTGGAAACTACGAGCAGTACTTC
TRBJ1-3	TRBV7-9	-	-	CALADGYSGNTIYF	TGTGCCCTTGCCGACGGTTACTCTGGAAACACCATATATTTT
TRBJ2-7	TRBV6-5	-	-	CASNAYEQYF	TGTGCCAGCAATGCCTACGAGCAGTACTTC
TRBJ1-2	TRBV29-1	-	TRBD1	CSVEVQGGYGYTF	TGCAGCGTTGAAGTACAGGGGGGCTATGGCTACACCTTC
TRBJ1-4	TRBV7-8	-	-	CASSLSLYEKLFF	TGTGCCAGCAGCTTAAGTTTGTATGAAAAACTGTTTTTT
TRBJ1-6	TRBV30	-	-	CAWSVPDSSYNSPLHF	TGTGCCTGGAGTGTGCCGGACAGCTCCTATAATTCACCCCTCCACTTT
TRBJ1-4	TRBV27	medium-sized	-	CASSFTGFEKLFF	TGTGCCAGCAGCTTTACAGGGTTTGAAAAACTGTTTTTT
TRBJ1-2	TRBV28	-	TRBD1	CASSRPGQGVYGYTF	TGTGCCAGCAGCCGACCGGGACAGGGGGTCTATGGCTACACCTTC
TRBJ2-7	TRBV5-8	medium-sized	-	CASSLPGNEQYF	TGTGCCAGCAGCTTACCTGGGAACGAGCAGTACTTC
TRBJ1-1	TRBV19	once	-	CASSNSGNTLNTEAFF	TGTGCCAGTAGTAATTCCGGGAACACTTTGAACACTGAAGCTTTCTTT
TRBJ2-3	TRBV5-6	medium-sized	TRBD2	CASSTVLAGGPDTQYF	TGTGCCAGCAGCACAGTACTAGCGGGGGGGCCAGATACGCAGTATTTT
TRBJ2-7	TRBV21-1	-	-	CASSGGQGVHEQYF	TGTGCCAGCAGCGGAGGACAGGGGGTACACGAGCAGTACTTC
TRBJ2-2	TRBV12-5	-	-	CASGVTGELFF	TGTGCTAGTGGGGTCACCGGGGAGCTGTTTTTT
TRBJ2-5	TRBV10-2	-	-	CASSEPRTQGETQYF	TGCGCCAGCAGTGAGCCACGGACACAAGGAGAGACCCAGTACTTC
TRBJ1-1	TRBV20-1	-	-	CSAGGEGRAFF	TGCAGTGCAGGTGGGGAAGGTCGAGCTTTCTTT
TRBJ2-5	TRBV5-6	-	-	CASSPDRETQYF	TGTGCCAGCAGCCCCGACAGGGAGACCCAGTACTTC
TRBJ1-2	TRBV4-3	-	-	CASSQDLGVGYTF	TGCGCCAGCAGCCAAGATTTGGGGGTTGGCTACACCTTC
TRBJ2-1	TRBV5-8	-	-	CASSHRGIGSYNEQFF	TGTGCCAGCAGCCATCGTGGCATAGGCTCCTACAATGAGCAGTTCTTC
TRBJ2-6	TRBV23-1	-	-	CASSQSRGSGSGANVLTF	TGCGCCAGCAGTCAATCTAGGGGGTCCGGGTCTGGGGCCAACGTCCTGACTTTC
TRBJ2-5	TRBV7-9	-	-	CASSSSRAKEETQYF	TGTGCCAGCAGCTCTAGTAGAGCGAAAGAGGAGACCCAGTACTTC
TRBJ1-6	TRBV19	medium-sized	-	CASSISGARVVPSPLHF	TGTGCCAGTAGTATATCGGGTGCACGTGTCGTCCCTTCACCCCTCCACTTT